This entry concerns a single T cell receptor beta chain. This entry belongs to a study of beta chain features in type 1 diabetes. Germline V lookup: CDR1 LNHDA, CDR2 SQIVND (reference sequence). V gave up 5 bases and J gave up 3 bases; unmatched junction bases: 6. The CDR3 loop spans 15 amino acids. Expressed TCRB transcripts were sequenced, since all the RNA that had been isolated was reverse transcribed. Some clones are missing from TCRdb's copy, which holds only in-frame ones; the method was immunoSEQ multiplex PCR. The data contain nearly 350,000 clones, roughly 8% of them singletons. The receptor's source is a woman in her late teens or twenties in good health. J is TRBJ2-5 and V is TRBV19; 10 nucleotides align to TRBD2. Sequencing input: central memory CD4+ T cells from blood. The CDR3 region has the DNA TGTGCCAGTAGTTCCTTTACTAGCGGGAAAGAGACCCAGTACTTC. Amino acid sequence: CASSSFTSGKETQYF.